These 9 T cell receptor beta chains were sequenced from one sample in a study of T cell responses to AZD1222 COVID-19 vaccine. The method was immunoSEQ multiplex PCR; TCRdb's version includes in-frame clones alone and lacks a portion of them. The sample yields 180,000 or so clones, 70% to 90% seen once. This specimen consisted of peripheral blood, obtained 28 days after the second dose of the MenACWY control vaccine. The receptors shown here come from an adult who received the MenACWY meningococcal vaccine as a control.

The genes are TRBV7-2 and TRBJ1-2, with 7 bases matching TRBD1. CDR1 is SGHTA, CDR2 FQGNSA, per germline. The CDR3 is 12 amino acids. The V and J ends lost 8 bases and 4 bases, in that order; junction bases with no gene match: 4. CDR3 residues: CASSRDSYGYTF. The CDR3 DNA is TGTGCCAGCTCCCGGGACAGCTATGGCTACACCTTC.

The CDR3 DNA sequence: TGTGCCAGCAGTTCGGGACGAGGACGGCAGCGTTACTATGGCTACACCTTC. This gives the protein CASSSGRGRQRYYGYTF. V is TRBV6-2 or TRBV6-3 and J is TRBJ1-2, with a possible D match to TRBD1 (5 bases). This CDR3 is 17 amino acids long. V lost 4 bases to trimming and J lost 3 bases, with 21 bases between them. The germline V gene encodes CDR1 MNHEY and CDR2 SVGEGT.

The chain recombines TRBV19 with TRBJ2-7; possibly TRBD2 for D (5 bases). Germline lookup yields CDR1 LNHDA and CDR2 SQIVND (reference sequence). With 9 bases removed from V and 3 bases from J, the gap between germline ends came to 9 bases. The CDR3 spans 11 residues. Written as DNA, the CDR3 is TGTGCCAGCGGGGATTTCTACGAGCAGTACTTC. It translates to CASGDFYEQYF. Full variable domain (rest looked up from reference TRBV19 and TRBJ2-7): DGGITQSPKYLFRKEGQNVTLSCEQNLNHDAMYWYRQDPGQGLRLIYYSQIVNDFQKGDIAEGYSVSREKKESFPLTVTSAQKNPTAFYLCASGDFYEQYFGPGTRLTVT.

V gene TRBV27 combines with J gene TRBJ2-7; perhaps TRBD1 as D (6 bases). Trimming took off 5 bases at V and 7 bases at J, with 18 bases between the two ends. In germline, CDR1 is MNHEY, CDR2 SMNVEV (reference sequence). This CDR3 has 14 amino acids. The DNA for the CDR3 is TGTGCCAGCAGTGCGCACGGCACAGGGCTAGAGCAGTACTTC. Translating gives CASSAHGTGLEQYF.

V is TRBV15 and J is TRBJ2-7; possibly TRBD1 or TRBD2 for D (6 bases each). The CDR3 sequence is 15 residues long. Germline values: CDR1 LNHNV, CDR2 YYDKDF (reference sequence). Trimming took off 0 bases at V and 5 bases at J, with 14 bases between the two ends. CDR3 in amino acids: CATSRDPGARDEQYF. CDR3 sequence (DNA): TGTGCCACCAGCAGAGATCCGGGGGCGCGGGACGAGCAGTACTTC. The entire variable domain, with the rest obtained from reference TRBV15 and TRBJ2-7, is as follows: DAMVIQNPRYQVTQFGKPVTLSCSQTLNHNVMYWYQQKSSQAPKLLFHYYDKDFNNEADTPDNFQSRRPNTSFCFLDIRSPGLGDTAMYLCATSRDPGARDEQYFGPGTRLTVT.

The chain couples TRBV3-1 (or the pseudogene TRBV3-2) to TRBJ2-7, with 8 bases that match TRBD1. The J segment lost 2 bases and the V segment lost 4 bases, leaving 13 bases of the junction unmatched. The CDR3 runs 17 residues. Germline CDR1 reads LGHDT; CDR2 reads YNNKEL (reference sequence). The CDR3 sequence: CASSRLQGDRLPYEQYF. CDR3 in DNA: TGTGCCAGCAGCCGGCTCCAAGGGGACAGGCTGCCCTACGAGCAGTACTTC.

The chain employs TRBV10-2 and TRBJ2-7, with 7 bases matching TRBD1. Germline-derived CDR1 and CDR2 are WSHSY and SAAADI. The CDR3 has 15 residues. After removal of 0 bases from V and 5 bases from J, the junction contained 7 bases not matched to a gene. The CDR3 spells CASSESDRVVHEQYF. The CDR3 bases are TGCGCCAGCAGTGAGTCCGACAGGGTGGTCCACGAGCAGTACTTC.

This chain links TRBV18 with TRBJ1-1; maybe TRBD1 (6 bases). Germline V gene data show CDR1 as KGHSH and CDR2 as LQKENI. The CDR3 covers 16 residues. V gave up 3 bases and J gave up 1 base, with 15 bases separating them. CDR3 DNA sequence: TGTGCCAGCTCACCGGAAATACAGGGACGGAACACTGAAGCTTTCTTT. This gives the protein CASSPEIQGRNTEAFF.

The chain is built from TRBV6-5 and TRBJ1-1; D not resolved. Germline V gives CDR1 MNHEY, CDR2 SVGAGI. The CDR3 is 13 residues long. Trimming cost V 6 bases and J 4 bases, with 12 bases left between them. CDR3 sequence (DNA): TGTGCCAGCAGACAACTGGTACCCACTGAAGCTTTCTTT. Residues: CASRQLVPTEAFF.